This entry is about one T cell receptor (beta chain). There are many counts of this clonotype. The clone's antigen remains unknown. No much larger clonotype is one base removed from it; base qualities were not supplied. The sample is drawn from a study of CD8+CD57+ T cells in acquired aplastic anemia (dated by TCRdb to the late 2010s). Background on the whole study: Extracted DNA from sorted CD4+ and CD8+ cells averaged approximately 3 ug, ranging from roughly 0.17 to 30 ug. For healthy donor samples, the average read count was around 9.9 million for CD4+ cells and fewer than 14 million for CD8+ cells. What the authors observed across the whole study: No significant difference in CD8+ Simpson's diversity was found between patients and healthy controls (P=0.060). Roughly 30 CD8+ CDR3 sequences were shared between patients and controls but appeared highly expressed in patients and within their immunodominant clones.

Inclusive of the bounding cysteine and phenylalanine, the CDR3 is 16 residues long. Solely the CDR3 DNA is kept, with 48 bases framed from the first base. The junction carries 22 bases between V and J, which are trimmed by 2 bases and 5 bases respectively. From the germline V gene (reference sequence), CDR1 is DFQATT and CDR2 is SNEGSKA. Profiling of TCR beta VDJ combinations and CDR3 sequences used genomic DNA as the template. An Illumina HiSeq 2000 was the platform used for TCR repertoire sequencing. On the study's bioinformatics: Repertoire assessment relied on Simpson's diversity index, CDR3 size and DJ length profiles, and TRBV/TRBJ rearrangement plots. The immunodominant clone was defined as the most abundant DNA sequence in deep sequencing data. CDR3 amino acid sequences were checked for sharing between subjects and were compared against published repertoires and the VDJdb database. TCRdb handled the public reads itself, with Q25 trimming in fastp and clone calling in MiXCR, and kept productive beta chains. Each CDR3 protein appears once, grouped with its most common genes and DNA. It is TCRdb's table, rather than the study itself, that gives the V and J calls and clone size. This sample lists fewer than 250,000 distinct CDR3 sequences; roughly half were detected once. About 17% of the sample belongs to the ten largest clones.

TCR repertoires of sorted CD4+ and CD8+ blood T cells from severe aplastic anemia patients and healthy subjects were deep-sequenced in the study. Ficoll-Paque density gradient centrifugation was used to isolate peripheral blood mononuclear cells. Before DNA was extracted, CD4+ and CD8+ T cells were sorted using either FACS or magnetic beads. The source material was sorted CD4+, CD8+, or CD8+CD57+ T cells (not recorded which) from PBMCs. The V gene is TRBV20-1 and the J gene is TRBJ2-7, with TRBD2 tentatively as D gene (5 bases match). This TCR was recovered from a human donor in good health, serving as a control. The CDR3 corresponds to CSARSIRDSSVHEQYF. The sequenced DNA: TGCAGTGCTAGATCGATTCGGGATTCGTCTGTTCACGAGCAGTACTTC.